This is a list of T cell receptor beta chains from one sample in a study of T cells in localized non-small cell lung cancer. Sequencing used immunoSEQ multiplex PCR; TCRdb keeps in-frame clones, though not all of them. The sample lists tens of thousands of clones; approximately 90% were seen once. The sequenced sample was peripheral blood, obtained before any cancer treatment. All receptors derive from a woman aged 40 to 75 with stage I squamous cell lung carcinoma. The CDR3 runs from the conserved cysteine through the conserved F or W. Fields, in order: J gene, clone size, V gene, D gene, CDR3 DNA, CDR3 protein. A D gene is named only where the DNA matches it firmly. The size of a clone is reported for some rows only, either as once, few or many, or as a class for expanded clones.

j_call: TRBJ2-1
clone_size: NA
v_call: TRBV20-1
d_call: NA
cdr3_nt: TGCAGTTCAGGGGTGGCCGAGCAGTTCTTC
cdr3_aa: CSSGVAEQFF

j_call: TRBJ2-7
clone_size: few
v_call: TRBV5-5
d_call: NA
cdr3_nt: TGTGCCAGCAGCTTGTGGACAGCGCAGTACGAGCAGTACTTC
cdr3_aa: CASSLWTAQYEQYF

j_call: TRBJ1-6
clone_size: once
v_call: TRBV9
d_call: NA
cdr3_nt: TGTGCCAGCAGCGAAGACCCCGGAGGTAATTCACCCCTCCACTTT
cdr3_aa: CASSEDPGGNSPLHF

j_call: TRBJ1-2
clone_size: NA
v_call: TRBV5-4
d_call: TRBD1
cdr3_nt: TGTGCCAGCAGCTCAGCGTCGTACAGGGGAGATCGGGGCTACACCTTC
cdr3_aa: CASSSASYRGDRGYTF

j_call: TRBJ2-7
clone_size: NA
v_call: TRBV5-1
d_call: TRBD2
cdr3_nt: TGCGCCAGCAGCTTGGCAACGACTAGCGGGGGGTATACCTACGAGCAGTACTTC
cdr3_aa: CASSLATTSGGYTYEQYF

j_call: TRBJ2-1
clone_size: NA
v_call: TRBV13
d_call: TRBD2
cdr3_nt: TGTGCCAGCAGCTTAAGCGGGGGGACCAATGAGCAGTTCTTC
cdr3_aa: CASSLSGGTNEQFF

j_call: TRBJ1-3
clone_size: NA
v_call: TRBV5-1
d_call: TRBD1
cdr3_nt: TGCGCCAGCAGCCCGAGAAGTTACAGGGGGAGTGGAGGAAACACCATATATTTT
cdr3_aa: CASSPRSYRGSGGNTIYF

j_call: TRBJ2-3
clone_size: NA
v_call: TRBV5-6
d_call: TRBD1
cdr3_nt: TGTGCCAGCAGTCCCCAGGTCGGGACAGGGACAGATACGCAGTATTTT
cdr3_aa: CASSPQVGTGTDTQYF

j_call: TRBJ2-1
clone_size: NA
v_call: TRBV9
d_call: NA
cdr3_nt: TGTGCCAGCAGCGCTCAGGGCCGGAACAATGAGCAGTTCTTC
cdr3_aa: CASSAQGRNNEQFF

j_call: TRBJ2-7
clone_size: NA
v_call: TRBV19
d_call: NA
cdr3_nt: TGTGCCAGTAGTATTGACAGTGGCCGGCTGGAGCAGTACTTC
cdr3_aa: CASSIDSGRLEQYF

j_call: TRBJ1-4
clone_size: NA
v_call: TRBV5-5
d_call: NA
cdr3_nt: TGTGCCAGCAGCTTGGCGCCCCACGGGGATGAAAAACTGTTTTTT
cdr3_aa: CASSLAPHGDEKLFF

j_call: TRBJ1-3
clone_size: NA
v_call: TRBV7-8
d_call: NA
cdr3_nt: TGTGCCAGCAGCTTACAAAGAGGACCTAGCTCTGGAAACACCATATATTTT
cdr3_aa: CASSLQRGPSSGNTIYF

j_call: TRBJ2-5
clone_size: once
v_call: TRBV18
d_call: TRBD2
cdr3_nt: TGTGCCAGCTCACCAAATAGCGGGGGGTCAGAGACCCAGTACTTC
cdr3_aa: CASSPNSGGSETQYF

j_call: TRBJ1-2
clone_size: NA
v_call: TRBV15
d_call: NA
cdr3_nt: TGTGCCACCAGCAGAGGAGGAAGGGGCTATGGCTACACCTTC
cdr3_aa: CATSRGGRGYGYTF

j_call: TRBJ2-7
clone_size: once
v_call: TRBV5-4
d_call: NA
cdr3_nt: TGTGCCAGCAGCTTGGCCGGGGGCCCCTCCTACGAGCAGTACTTC
cdr3_aa: CASSLAGGPSYEQYF

j_call: TRBJ1-2
clone_size: once
v_call: TRBV25-1
d_call: NA
cdr3_nt: TGTGCCAGTCGCAAAACAGGGACGGGCTATGGCTACACCTTC
cdr3_aa: CASRKTGTGYGYTF

j_call: TRBJ1-3
clone_size: once
v_call: TRBV2
d_call: NA
cdr3_nt: TGTGCCAGCAGTGAAAACAGGGCCTCTGGAAACACCATATATTTT
cdr3_aa: CASSENRASGNTIYF

j_call: TRBJ1-1
clone_size: once
v_call: TRBV13
d_call: TRBD1
cdr3_nt: TGTGCCAGCAGCCACTTGGACAGGGGGAACACTGAAGCTTTCTTT
cdr3_aa: CASSHLDRGNTEAFF

j_call: TRBJ2-5
clone_size: NA
v_call: TRBV9
d_call: NA
cdr3_nt: TGTGCCAGCACCCTGGGGTGGGGGTACCAAGAGACCCAGTACTTC
cdr3_aa: CASTLGWGYQETQYF

j_call: TRBJ1-1
clone_size: NA
v_call: TRBV9
d_call: NA
cdr3_nt: TGTGCCAGCAGCGTAGTATCTACAGGGGAAGCTTTCTTT
cdr3_aa: CASSVVSTGEAFF

j_call: TRBJ2-7
clone_size: NA
v_call: TRBV19
d_call: NA
cdr3_nt: TGTGCCAGTAGTATAGTTGGGACGGCGAGCTCCTACGAGCAGTACTTC
cdr3_aa: CASSIVGTASSYEQYF

j_call: TRBJ1-1
clone_size: NA
v_call: TRBV4-1
d_call: NA
cdr3_nt: TGCGCCAGCAGCCGAACGAACACTGAAGCTTTCTTT
cdr3_aa: CASSRTNTEAFF

j_call: TRBJ2-5
clone_size: NA
v_call: TRBV11-2
d_call: NA
cdr3_nt: TGTGCCAGCAGCGCCGGGACTGTCCAAGAGACCCAGTACTTC
cdr3_aa: CASSAGTVQETQYF

j_call: TRBJ2-7
clone_size: once
v_call: TRBV6-5
d_call: TRBD2
cdr3_nt: TGTGCCGCCCGGACTAGCGGTACCTACGAGCAGTACTTC
cdr3_aa: CAARTSGTYEQYF

j_call: TRBJ1-4
clone_size: once
v_call: TRBV6-5
d_call: NA
cdr3_nt: TGTGCGGCCAGGGGTAGAAATGAAAAACTGTTTTTT
cdr3_aa: CAARGRNEKLFF

j_call: TRBJ2-2
clone_size: NA
v_call: TRBV5-1
d_call: NA
cdr3_nt: TGCGCCAGCAGCCCGTCAGTATCCACCGGGGAGCTGTTTTTT
cdr3_aa: CASSPSVSTGELFF

j_call: TRBJ1-2
clone_size: NA
v_call: TRBV5-4
d_call: NA
cdr3_nt: TGTGCCAGCAGCTTGGGGGTCTCCTATGGCTACACCTTC
cdr3_aa: CASSLGVSYGYTF

j_call: TRBJ2-7
clone_size: NA
v_call: TRBV6-5
d_call: NA
cdr3_nt: TGTGCCAGCAGCCCCCGGGACGGAGCCTACGAGCAGTACTTC
cdr3_aa: CASSPRDGAYEQYF

j_call: TRBJ2-5
clone_size: NA
v_call: TRBV6-6
d_call: TRBD1
cdr3_nt: TGTGCCAGCAGTTACCCGGGACAGGGAAGGGAGACCCAGTACTTC
cdr3_aa: CASSYPGQGRETQYF

j_call: TRBJ1-5
clone_size: NA
v_call: TRBV28
d_call: TRBD1
cdr3_nt: TGTGCCAGCATTCCGACAGGGGCTCAGCCCCAGCATTTT
cdr3_aa: CASIPTGAQPQHF

j_call: TRBJ2-1
clone_size: NA
v_call: TRBV5-1
d_call: NA
cdr3_nt: TGCGCCAGCAGCTTGGCCCCAAGCATCTACAATGAGCAGTTCTTC
cdr3_aa: CASSLAPSIYNEQFF

j_call: TRBJ2-7
clone_size: NA
v_call: TRBV29-1
d_call: NA
cdr3_nt: TGCAGCGTTGAAGGGATCCCGACAGGACCTTCTGGAGAATACGAGCAGTACTTC
cdr3_aa: CSVEGIPTGPSGEYEQYF

j_call: TRBJ2-7
clone_size: NA
v_call: TRBV27
d_call: NA
cdr3_nt: TGTGCCAGCAGTTATTTCCACGGATACGAGCAGTACTTC
cdr3_aa: CASSYFHGYEQYF

j_call: TRBJ2-4
clone_size: NA
v_call: TRBV23-1
d_call: NA
cdr3_nt: TGCGCCAGCAGTCAATTTCTGAGGGGTCCAGCCAAAAACATTCAGTACTTC
cdr3_aa: CASSQFLRGPAKNIQYF

j_call: TRBJ1-2
clone_size: NA
v_call: TRBV28
d_call: TRBD1
cdr3_nt: TGTGCCAGCAGTTTCCCTTCCGGGACAGGGGGCACTGGCTACACCTTC
cdr3_aa: CASSFPSGTGGTGYTF

j_call: TRBJ2-2
clone_size: NA
v_call: TRBV11-3
d_call: NA
cdr3_nt: TGTGCCAGCAGCTTGGGGTTCGGGGAGCTGTTTTTT
cdr3_aa: CASSLGFGELFF

j_call: TRBJ2-2
clone_size: NA
v_call: TRBV12-5
d_call: NA
cdr3_nt: TGTGCTAGTGGGACGGGACATGCGAACACCGGGGAGCTGTTTTTT
cdr3_aa: CASGTGHANTGELFF

j_call: TRBJ1-6
clone_size: once
v_call: TRBV5-1
d_call: NA
cdr3_nt: TGCGCCAGCAGCACGGCAGGGGTTTCACCCCTCCACTTT
cdr3_aa: CASSTAGVSPLHF

j_call: TRBJ2-5
clone_size: NA
v_call: TRBV7-3
d_call: NA
cdr3_nt: TGTGCCAGCAGCTTAGCCAGGGAAGAGACCCAGTACTTC
cdr3_aa: CASSLAREETQYF

j_call: TRBJ1-1
clone_size: NA
v_call: TRBV6-6
d_call: NA
cdr3_nt: TGTGCCAGCAGTTACTCACAGGGCCCCATGAACACTGAAGCTTTCTTT
cdr3_aa: CASSYSQGPMNTEAFF

j_call: TRBJ1-2
clone_size: NA
v_call: TRBV2
d_call: NA
cdr3_nt: TGTGCCAGCAGTGAGTCCCTTATGGGCGACACCTTC
cdr3_aa: CASSESLMGDTF

j_call: TRBJ1-1
clone_size: NA
v_call: TRBV5-4
d_call: NA
cdr3_nt: TGTGCCACCCTTAAGGGGGGGAAGAACACTGAAGCTTTCTTT
cdr3_aa: CATLKGGKNTEAFF

j_call: TRBJ1-3
clone_size: NA
v_call: TRBV5-1
d_call: NA
cdr3_nt: TGCGCCAGCAGCTTGGGGCAGGCCTCTGGAAACACCATATATTTT
cdr3_aa: CASSLGQASGNTIYF

j_call: TRBJ2-3
clone_size: NA
v_call: TRBV7-7
d_call: NA
cdr3_nt: TGTGCTAGCAGCCCGTCGGGCAGGGCAACAGATACGCAGTATTTT
cdr3_aa: CASSPSGRATDTQYF

j_call: TRBJ1-1
clone_size: once
v_call: TRBV5-1
d_call: NA
cdr3_nt: TGCGCCAGCAGCTTGGGCAGGGGAGACACTGAAGCTTTCTTT
cdr3_aa: CASSLGRGDTEAFF

j_call: TRBJ1-2
clone_size: NA
v_call: TRBV2
d_call: TRBD1
cdr3_nt: TGTGCCAGCAGTGAACAGTTAGGCAGGGGGTTAGGCTACACCTTC
cdr3_aa: CASSEQLGRGLGYTF

j_call: TRBJ1-3
clone_size: NA
v_call: TRBV5-1
d_call: NA
cdr3_nt: TGCGCCAGCAGCTTGGCAGGTGACGGAAACACCATATATTTT
cdr3_aa: CASSLAGDGNTIYF

j_call: TRBJ1-6
clone_size: NA
v_call: TRBV10-2
d_call: NA
cdr3_nt: TGCGCCAGCAGTGAAACCAATAATTCACCCCTCCACTTT
cdr3_aa: CASSETNNSPLHF

j_call: TRBJ2-3
clone_size: NA
v_call: TRBV30
d_call: TRBD2
cdr3_nt: TGTGCCTGGAGTCGTACCTCCCTAGCGGGGGCCAGCACAGATACGCAGTATTTT
cdr3_aa: CAWSRTSLAGASTDTQYF

j_call: TRBJ1-2
clone_size: NA
v_call: TRBV6-1
d_call: TRBD1
cdr3_nt: TGTGCCAGCACCTCCCTCCTGACAGGGAGATACACCTTC
cdr3_aa: CASTSLLTGRYTF